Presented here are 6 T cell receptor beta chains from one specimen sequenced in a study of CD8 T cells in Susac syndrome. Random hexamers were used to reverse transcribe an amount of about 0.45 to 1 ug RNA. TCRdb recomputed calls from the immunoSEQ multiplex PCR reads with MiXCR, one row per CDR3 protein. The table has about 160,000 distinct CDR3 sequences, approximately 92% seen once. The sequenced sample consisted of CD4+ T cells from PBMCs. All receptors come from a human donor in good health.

The CDR3 sequence is CASSYRGSNEKLFF. As DNA, the CDR3 is TGTGCCAGCAGTTACAGGGGCAGTAATGAAAAACTGTTTTTT. The chain couples TRBV6-5 to TRBJ1-4, with D maybe TRBD1 (5 bases). Germline CDR1 reads MNHEY; CDR2 reads SVGAGI. V was cut by 2 bases and J by 4 bases, with 8 bases left in between. CDR3 length: 14 residues.

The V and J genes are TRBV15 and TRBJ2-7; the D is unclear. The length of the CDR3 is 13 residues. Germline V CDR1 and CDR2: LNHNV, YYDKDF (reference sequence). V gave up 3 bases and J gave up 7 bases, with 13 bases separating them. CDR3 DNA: TGTGCCACCAGCAGTCTCGCCGGTGGGGAGCAGTACTTC. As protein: CATSSLAGGEQYF.

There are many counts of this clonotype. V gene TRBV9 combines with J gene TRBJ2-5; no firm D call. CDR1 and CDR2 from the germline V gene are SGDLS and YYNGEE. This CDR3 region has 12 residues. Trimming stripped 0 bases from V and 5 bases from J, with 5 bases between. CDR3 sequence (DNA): TGTGCCAGCAGCGTAGGTGGGGAGACCCAGTACTTC. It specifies CASSVGGETQYF. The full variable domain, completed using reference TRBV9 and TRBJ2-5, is DSGVTQTPKHLITATGQRVTLRCSPRSGDLSVYWYQQSLDQGLQFLIQYYNGEERAKGNILERFSAQQFPDLHSELNLSSLELGDSALYFCASSVGGETQYFGPGTRLLVL.

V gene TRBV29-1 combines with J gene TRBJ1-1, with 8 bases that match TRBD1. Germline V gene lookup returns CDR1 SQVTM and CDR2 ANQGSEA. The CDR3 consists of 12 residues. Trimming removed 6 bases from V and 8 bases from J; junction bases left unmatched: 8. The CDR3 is CSVASTGEEAFF. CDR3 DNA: TGCAGCGTGGCCTCGACAGGGGAAGAAGCTTTCTTT.

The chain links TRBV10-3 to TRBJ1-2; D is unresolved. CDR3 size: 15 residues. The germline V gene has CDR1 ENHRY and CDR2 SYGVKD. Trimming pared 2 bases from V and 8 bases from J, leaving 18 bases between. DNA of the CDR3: TGTGCCATCAGTGAGCCCCAGACGGGATCTATCGGCTACACCTTC. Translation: CAISEPQTGSIGYTF.

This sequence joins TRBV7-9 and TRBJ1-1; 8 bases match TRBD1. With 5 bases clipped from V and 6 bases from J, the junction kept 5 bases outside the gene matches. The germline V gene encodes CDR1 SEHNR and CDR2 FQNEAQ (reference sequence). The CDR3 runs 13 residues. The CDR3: CASSAQGGPEAFF. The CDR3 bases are TGTGCCAGCAGCGCACAGGGGGGCCCTGAAGCTTTCTTT.